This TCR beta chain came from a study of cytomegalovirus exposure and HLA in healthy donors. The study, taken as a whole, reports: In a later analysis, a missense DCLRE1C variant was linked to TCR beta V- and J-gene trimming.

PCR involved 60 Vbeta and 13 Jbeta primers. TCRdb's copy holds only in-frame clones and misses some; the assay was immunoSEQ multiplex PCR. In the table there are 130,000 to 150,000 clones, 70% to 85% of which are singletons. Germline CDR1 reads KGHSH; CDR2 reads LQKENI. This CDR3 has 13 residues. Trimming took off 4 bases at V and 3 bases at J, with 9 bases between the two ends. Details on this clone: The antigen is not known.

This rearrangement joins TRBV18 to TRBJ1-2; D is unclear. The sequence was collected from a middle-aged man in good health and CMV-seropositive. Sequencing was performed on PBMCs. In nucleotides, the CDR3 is TGTGCCAGCTCACAGGGAGTCGACTATGGCTACACCTTC. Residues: CASSQGVDYGYTF.